This note documents a single T cell receptor beta chain sequence. CDR3 length equals 15 residues. In germline, CDR1 is KGHDR, CDR2 SFDVKD. V was cut by 4 bases and J by 5 bases, with 16 bases left in between. The data derive from a study of control samples from healthy donors and cancer patients. Measured with immunoSEQ multiplex PCR; TCRdb has only the in-frame clones, and not every one. The sample yields more than 95,000 clones, 85% to 90% seen once. The chain carries TRBV24-1 and TRBJ2-5; the D gene is possibly TRBD1 (6 bases). The sequencing input was PBMCs. The clonotype originates from a man aged 55 to 70 with lung cancer. CDR3 nucleotides: TGTGCCACCAGTGACCCAGGGGTGTTCGGGGAGACCCAGTACTTC. Amino acid sequence: CATSDPGVFGETQYF.